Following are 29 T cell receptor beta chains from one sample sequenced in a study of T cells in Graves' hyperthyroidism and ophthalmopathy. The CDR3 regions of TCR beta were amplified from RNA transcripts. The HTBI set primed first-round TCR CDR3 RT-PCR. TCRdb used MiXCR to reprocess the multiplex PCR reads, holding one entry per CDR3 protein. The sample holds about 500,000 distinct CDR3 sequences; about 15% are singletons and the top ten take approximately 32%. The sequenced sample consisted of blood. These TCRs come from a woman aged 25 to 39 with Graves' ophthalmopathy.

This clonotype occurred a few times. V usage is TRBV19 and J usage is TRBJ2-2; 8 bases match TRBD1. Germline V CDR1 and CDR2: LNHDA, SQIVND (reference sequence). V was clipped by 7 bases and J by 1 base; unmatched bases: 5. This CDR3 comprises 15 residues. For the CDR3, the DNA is TGTGCCAGTACCCCCGGACAGGGGAACACCGGGGAGCTGTTTTTT. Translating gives CASTPGQGNTGELFF.

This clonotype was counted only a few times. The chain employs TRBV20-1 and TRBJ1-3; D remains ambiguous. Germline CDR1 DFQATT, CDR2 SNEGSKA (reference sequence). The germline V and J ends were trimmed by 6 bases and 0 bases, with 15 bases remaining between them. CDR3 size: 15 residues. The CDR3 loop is CSATITRNSGNTIYF. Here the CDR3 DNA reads TGCAGTGCCACGATAACACGAAACTCTGGAAACACCATATATTTT.

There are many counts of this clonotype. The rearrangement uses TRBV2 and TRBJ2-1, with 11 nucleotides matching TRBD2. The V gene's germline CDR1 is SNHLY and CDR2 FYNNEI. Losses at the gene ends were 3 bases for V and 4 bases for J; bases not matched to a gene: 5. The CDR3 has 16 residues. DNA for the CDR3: TGTGCCAGCAGTGATCTAGCGGGAGGCCCATACAATGAGCAGTTCTTC. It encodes CASSDLAGGPYNEQFF.

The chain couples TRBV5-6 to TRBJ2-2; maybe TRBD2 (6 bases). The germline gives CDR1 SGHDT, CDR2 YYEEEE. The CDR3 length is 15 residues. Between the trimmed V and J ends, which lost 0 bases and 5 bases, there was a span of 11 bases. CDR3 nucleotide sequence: TGTGCCAGCAGCTTGGCGAAGGGGAGGACCGGGGAGCTGTTTTTT. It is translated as CASSLAKGRTGELFF. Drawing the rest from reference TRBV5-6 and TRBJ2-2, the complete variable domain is DAGVTQSPTHLIKTRGQQVTLRCSPKSGHDTVSWYQQALGQGPQFIFQYYEEEERQRGNFPDRFSGHQFPNYSSELNVNALLLGDSALYLCASSLAKGRTGELFFGEGSRLTVL.

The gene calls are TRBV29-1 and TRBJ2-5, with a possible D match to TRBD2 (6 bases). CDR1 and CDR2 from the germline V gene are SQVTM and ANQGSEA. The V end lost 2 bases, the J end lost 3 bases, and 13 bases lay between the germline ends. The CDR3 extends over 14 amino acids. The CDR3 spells CSVESGTAEETQYF. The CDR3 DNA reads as TGCAGCGTTGAATCCGGGACTGCTGAAGAGACCCAGTACTTC.

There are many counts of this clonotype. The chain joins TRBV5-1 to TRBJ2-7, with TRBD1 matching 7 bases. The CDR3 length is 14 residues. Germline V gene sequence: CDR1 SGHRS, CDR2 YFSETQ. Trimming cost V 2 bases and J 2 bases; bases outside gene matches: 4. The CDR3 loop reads CASSFRQGTYEQYF. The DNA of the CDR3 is TGCGCCAGCAGCTTTAGACAGGGAACCTACGAGCAGTACTTC.

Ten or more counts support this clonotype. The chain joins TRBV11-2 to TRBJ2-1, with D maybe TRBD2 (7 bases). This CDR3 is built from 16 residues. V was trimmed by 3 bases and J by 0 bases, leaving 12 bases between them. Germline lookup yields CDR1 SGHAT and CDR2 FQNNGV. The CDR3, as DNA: TGTGCCAGCAGCTTCCTCCGGGGGGCCTCCTACAATGAGCAGTTCTTC. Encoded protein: CASSFLRGASYNEQFF. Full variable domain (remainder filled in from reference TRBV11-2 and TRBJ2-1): EAGVAQSPRYKIIEKRQSVAFWCNPISGHATLYWYQQILGQGPKLLIQFQNNGVVDDSQLPKDRFSAERLKGVDSTLKIQPAKLEDSAVYLCASSFLRGASYNEQFFGPGTRLTVL.

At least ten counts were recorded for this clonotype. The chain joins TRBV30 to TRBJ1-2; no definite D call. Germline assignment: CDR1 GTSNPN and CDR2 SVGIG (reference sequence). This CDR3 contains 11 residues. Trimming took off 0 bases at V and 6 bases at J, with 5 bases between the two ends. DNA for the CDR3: TGTGCCTGGAGTGTAATAGATGGCTACACCTTC. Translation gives CAWSVIDGYTF.

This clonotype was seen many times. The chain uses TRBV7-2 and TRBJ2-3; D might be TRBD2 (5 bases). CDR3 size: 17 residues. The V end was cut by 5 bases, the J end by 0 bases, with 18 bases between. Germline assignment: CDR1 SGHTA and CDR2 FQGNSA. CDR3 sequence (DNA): TGTGCCAGCAGCAGCCTACATTTTGAGGGTAGCACAGATACGCAGTATTTT. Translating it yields CASSSLHFEGSTDTQYF. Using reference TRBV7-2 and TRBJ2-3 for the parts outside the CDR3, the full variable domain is GAGVSQSPSNKVTEKGKDVELRCDPISGHTALYWYRQSLGQGLEFLIYFQGNSAPDKSGLPSDRFSAERTGGSVSTLTIQRTQQEDSAVYLCASSSLHFEGSTDTQYFGPGTRLTVL.

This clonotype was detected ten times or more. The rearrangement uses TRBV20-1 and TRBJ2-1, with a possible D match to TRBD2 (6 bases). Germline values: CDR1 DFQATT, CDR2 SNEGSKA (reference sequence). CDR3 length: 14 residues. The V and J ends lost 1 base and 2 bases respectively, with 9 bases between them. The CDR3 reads CSARGRGPYNEQFF. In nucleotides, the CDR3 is TGCAGTGCTAGAGGGCGGGGCCCCTACAATGAGCAGTTCTTC.

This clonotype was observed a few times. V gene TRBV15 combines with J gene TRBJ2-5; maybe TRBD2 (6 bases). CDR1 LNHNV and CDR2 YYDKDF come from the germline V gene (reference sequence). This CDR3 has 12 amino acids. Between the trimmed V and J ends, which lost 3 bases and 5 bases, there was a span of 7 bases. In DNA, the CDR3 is TGTGCCACCAGCAGGGCGGGGGAGACCCAGTACTTC. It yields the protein CATSRAGETQYF.

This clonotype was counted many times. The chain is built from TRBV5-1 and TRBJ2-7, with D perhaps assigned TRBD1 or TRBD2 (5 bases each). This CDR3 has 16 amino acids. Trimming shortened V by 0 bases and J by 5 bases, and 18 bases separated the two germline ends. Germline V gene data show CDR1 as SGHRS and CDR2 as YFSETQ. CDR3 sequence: CASSLAGTQGMDEQYF. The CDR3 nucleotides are TGCGCCAGCAGCTTGGCCGGGACCCAAGGTATGGACGAGCAGTACTTC.

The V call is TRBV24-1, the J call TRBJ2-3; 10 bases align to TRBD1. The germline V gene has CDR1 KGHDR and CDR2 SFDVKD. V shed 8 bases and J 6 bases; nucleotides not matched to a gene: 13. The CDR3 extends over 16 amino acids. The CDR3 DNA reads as TGTGCCACCAATACTTCACCGGGACAGGGGACGGATACGCAGTATTTT. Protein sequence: CATNTSPGQGTDTQYF.

CDR3 nucleotides: TGTGCCAGCAGTGACCGCCGGACAGGGGGCGGTTACGAGCAGTACTTC. Its translation: CASSDRRTGGGYEQYF. The V call is TRBV25-1, the J call TRBJ2-7; 11 bases fit TRBD1. V shed 3 bases and J 4 bases; nucleotides not matched to a gene: 8. The CDR3 consists of 16 residues. CDR1 and CDR2 from the germline V gene are MGHDK and SYGVNS.

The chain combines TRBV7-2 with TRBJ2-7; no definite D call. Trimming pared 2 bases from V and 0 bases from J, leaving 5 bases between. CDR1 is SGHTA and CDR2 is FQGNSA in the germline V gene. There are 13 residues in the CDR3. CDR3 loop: CASSLSASYEQYF. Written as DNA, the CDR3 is TGTGCCAGCAGCTTATCAGCCTCCTACGAGCAGTACTTC. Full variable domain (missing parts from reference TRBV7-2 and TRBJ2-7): GAGVSQSPSNKVTEKGKDVELRCDPISGHTALYWYRQSLGQGLEFLIYFQGNSAPDKSGLPSDRFSAERTGGSVSTLTIQRTQQEDSAVYLCASSLSASYEQYFGPGTRLTVT.

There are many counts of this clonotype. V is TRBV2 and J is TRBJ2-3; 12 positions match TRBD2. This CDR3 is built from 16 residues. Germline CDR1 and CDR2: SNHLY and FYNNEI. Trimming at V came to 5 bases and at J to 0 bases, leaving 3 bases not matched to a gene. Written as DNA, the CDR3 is TGTGCCAGCAGTACAGGGACTAGCGGGAGCACAGATACGCAGTATTTT. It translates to CASSTGTSGSTDTQYF.

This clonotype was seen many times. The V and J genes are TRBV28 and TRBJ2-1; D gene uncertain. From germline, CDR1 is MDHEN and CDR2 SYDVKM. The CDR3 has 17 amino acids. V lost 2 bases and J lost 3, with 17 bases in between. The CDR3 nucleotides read TGTGCCAGCAGTTTAATCCTCCAATCGGGCCGCTACAATGAGCAGTTCTTC. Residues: CASSLILQSGRYNEQFF.

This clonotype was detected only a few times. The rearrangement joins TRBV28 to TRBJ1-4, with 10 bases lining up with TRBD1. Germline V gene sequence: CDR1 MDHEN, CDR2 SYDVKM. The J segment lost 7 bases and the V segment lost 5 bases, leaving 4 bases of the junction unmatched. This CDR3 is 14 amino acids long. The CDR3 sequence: CASSPGQGFEKLFF. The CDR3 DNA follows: TGTGCCAGCAGTCCGGGACAGGGGTTTGAAAAACTGTTTTTT.

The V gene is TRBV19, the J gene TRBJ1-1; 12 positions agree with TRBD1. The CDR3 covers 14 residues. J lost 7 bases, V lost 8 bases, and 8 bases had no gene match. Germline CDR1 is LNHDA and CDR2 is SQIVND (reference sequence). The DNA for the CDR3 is TGTGCCAGTTGTGGGACAGGGGGCAGAGGTGAAGCTTTCTTT. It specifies CASCGTGGRGEAFF.

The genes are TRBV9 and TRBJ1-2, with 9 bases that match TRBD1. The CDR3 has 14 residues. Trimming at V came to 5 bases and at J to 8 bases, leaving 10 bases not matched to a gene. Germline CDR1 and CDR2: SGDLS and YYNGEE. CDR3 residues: CASRGSGTGYGYTF. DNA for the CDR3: TGTGCCAGCAGAGGGAGTGGGACAGGGTACGGCTACACCTTC.

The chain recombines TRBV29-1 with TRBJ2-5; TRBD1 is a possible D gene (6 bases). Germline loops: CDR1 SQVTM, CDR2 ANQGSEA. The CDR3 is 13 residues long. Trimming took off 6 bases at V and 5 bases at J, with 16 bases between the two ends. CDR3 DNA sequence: TGCAGCGTCGTGGTAGCCCAGGGGGAGACCCAGTACTTC. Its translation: CSVVVAQGETQYF.

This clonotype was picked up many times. CDR3 DNA: TGTGCCAGCAGCTTGGACAGGATTGAGGGGGAGACCCAGTACTTC. It yields the protein CASSLDRIEGETQYF. The V and J genes are TRBV11-2 and TRBJ2-5, with 7 positions matching TRBD1. V trimming: 3 bases; J trimming: 5 bases; junction bases outside the gene matches: 9. From germline, CDR1 is SGHAT and CDR2 FQNNGV. This CDR3 spans 15 amino acids.

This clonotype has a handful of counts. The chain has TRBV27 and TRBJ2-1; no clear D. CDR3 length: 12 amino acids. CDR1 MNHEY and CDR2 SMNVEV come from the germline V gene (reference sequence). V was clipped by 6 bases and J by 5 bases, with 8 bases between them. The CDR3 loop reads CASSPAHNEQFF. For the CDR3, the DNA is TGTGCCAGCAGCCCCGCGCACAATGAGCAGTTCTTC.

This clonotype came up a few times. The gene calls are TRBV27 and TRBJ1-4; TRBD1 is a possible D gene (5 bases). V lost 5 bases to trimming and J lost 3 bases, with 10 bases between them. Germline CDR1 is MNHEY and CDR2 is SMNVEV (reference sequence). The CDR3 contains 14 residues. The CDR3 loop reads CASSPGTANEKLFF. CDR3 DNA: TGTGCCAGCAGTCCTGGGACGGCTAATGAAAAACTGTTTTTT.

CDR3 loop: CASSLVFLGISNQPQHF. For the CDR3, the DNA is TGTGCCAGCAGTTTAGTCTTCCTCGGAATTAGCAATCAGCCCCAGCATTTT. V usage is TRBV12-3 or TRBV12-4 and J usage is TRBJ1-5; unclear D gene. With 1 base removed from V and 0 bases from J, the gap between germline ends came to 13 bases. CDR3 length: 17 amino acids.

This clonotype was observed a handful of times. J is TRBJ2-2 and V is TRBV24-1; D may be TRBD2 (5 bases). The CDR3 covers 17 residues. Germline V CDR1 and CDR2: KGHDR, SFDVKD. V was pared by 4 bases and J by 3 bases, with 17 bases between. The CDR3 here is CATSDPKMRADTGELFF. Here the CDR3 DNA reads TGTGCCACCAGTGACCCCAAGATGAGGGCCGACACCGGGGAGCTGTTTTTT.

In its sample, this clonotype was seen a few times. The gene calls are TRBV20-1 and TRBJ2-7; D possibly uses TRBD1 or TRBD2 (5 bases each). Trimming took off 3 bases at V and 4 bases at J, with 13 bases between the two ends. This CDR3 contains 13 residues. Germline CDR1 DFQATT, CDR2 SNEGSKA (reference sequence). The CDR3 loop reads CSASAGTVYEQYF. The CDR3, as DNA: TGCAGTGCTAGTGCAGGGACCGTTTACGAGCAGTACTTC.

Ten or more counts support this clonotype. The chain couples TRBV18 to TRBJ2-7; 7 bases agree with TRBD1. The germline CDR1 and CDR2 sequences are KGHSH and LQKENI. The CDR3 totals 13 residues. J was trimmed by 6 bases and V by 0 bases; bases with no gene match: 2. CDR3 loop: CASSPPGQREQYF. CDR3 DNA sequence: TGTGCCAGCTCACCACCGGGACAGCGCGAGCAGTACTTC.

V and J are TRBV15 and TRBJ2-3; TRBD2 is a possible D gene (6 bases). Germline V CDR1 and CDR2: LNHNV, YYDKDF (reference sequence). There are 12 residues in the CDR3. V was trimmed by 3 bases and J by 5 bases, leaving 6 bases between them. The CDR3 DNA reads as TGTGCCACCAGCAGGGGGGGAGATACGCAGTATTTT. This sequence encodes CATSRGGDTQYF.